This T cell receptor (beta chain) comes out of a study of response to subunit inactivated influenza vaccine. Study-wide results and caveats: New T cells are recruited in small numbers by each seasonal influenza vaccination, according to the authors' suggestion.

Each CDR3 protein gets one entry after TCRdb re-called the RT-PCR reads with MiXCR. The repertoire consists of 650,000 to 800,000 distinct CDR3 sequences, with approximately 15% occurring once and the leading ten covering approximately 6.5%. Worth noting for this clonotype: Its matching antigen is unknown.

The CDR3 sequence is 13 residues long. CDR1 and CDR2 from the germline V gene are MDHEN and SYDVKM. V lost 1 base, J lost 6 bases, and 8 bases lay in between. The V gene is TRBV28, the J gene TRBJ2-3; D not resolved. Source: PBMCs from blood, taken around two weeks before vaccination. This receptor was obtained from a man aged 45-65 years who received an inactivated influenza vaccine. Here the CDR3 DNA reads TGTGCCAGCAGTTTATACCGTCTGGATACGCAGTATTTT. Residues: CASSLYRLDTQYF.